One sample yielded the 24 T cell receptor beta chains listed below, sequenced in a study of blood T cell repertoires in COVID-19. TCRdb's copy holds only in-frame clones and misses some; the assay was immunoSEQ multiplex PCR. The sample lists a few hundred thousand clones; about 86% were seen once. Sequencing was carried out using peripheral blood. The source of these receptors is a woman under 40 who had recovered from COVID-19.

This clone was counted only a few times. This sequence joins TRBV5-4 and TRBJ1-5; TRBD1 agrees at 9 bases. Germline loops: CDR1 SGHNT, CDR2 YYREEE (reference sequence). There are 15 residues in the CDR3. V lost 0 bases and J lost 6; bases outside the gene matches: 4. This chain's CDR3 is CASSLGGTGPQPQHF. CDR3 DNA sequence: TGTGCCAGCAGCTTGGGCGGGACAGGGCCTCAGCCCCAGCATTTT.

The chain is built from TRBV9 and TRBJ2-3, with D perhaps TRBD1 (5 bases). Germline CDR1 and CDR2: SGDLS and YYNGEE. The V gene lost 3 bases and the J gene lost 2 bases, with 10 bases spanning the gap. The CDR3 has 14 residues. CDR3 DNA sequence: TGTGCCAGCAGCGGAGGACATTTCACAGATACGCAGTATTTT. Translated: CASSGGHFTDTQYF.

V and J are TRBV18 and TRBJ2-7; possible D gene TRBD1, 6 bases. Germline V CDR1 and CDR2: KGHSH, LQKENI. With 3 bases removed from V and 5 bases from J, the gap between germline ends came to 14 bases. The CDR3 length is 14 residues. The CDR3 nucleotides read TGTGCCAGCTCACCCTCACAGGGATTAGACGAGCAGTACTTC. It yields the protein CASSPSQGLDEQYF.

This CDR3 reads CASSLVLRDGLFF. In DNA form, the CDR3 reads TGTGCCAGCAGCTTAGTATTGCGGGACGGCTTGTTTTTT. The V call is TRBV7-8, the J call TRBJ1-4; possibly TRBD1 for D (5 bases). The CDR3 runs 13 residues. Germline V gene sequence: CDR1 SGHVS, CDR2 FQNEAQ. Trimming removed 1 base from V and 15 bases from J, with 15 bases in between.

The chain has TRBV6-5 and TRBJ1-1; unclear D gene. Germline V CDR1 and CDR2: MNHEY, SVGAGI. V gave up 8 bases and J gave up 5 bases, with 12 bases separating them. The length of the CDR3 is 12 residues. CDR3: CASRSGRTEAFF. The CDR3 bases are TGTGCCAGCCGCTCGGGTAGGACTGAAGCTTTCTTT.

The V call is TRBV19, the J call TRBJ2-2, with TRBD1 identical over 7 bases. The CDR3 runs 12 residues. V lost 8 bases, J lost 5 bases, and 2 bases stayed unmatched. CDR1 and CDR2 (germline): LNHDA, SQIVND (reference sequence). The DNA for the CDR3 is TGTGCCAGTCACAGGGGAACCGGGGAGCTGTTTTTT. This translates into CASHRGTGELFF.

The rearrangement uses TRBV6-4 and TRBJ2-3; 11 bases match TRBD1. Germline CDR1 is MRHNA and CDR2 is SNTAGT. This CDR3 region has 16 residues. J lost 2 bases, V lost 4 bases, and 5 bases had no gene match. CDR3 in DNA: TGTGCCAGCAGTGTCGGGACAGGGGGTTTCACAGATACGCAGTATTTT. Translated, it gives CASSVGTGGFTDTQYF.

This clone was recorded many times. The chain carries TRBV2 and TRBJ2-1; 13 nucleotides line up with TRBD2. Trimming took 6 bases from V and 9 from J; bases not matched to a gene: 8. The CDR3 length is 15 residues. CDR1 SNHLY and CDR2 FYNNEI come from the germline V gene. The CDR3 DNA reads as TGTGCCAGCAGCCAACTAGCGGGAGGGCCGGGTGAGCAGTTCTTC. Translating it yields CASSQLAGGPGEQFF.

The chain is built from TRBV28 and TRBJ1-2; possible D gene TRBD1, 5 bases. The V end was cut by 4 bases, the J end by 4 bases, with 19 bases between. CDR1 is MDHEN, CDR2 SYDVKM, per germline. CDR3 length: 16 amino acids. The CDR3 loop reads CASSSTHSSDSYGYTF. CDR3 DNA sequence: TGTGCCAGCAGTTCTACCCATTCATCCGACAGCTATGGCTACACCTTC.

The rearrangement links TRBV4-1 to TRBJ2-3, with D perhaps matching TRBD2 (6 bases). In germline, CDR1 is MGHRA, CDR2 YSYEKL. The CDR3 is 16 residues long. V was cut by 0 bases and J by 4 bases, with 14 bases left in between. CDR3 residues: CASSQEGGVRADTQYF. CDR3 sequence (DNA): TGCGCCAGCAGCCAAGAGGGGGGAGTAAGAGCAGATACGCAGTATTTT.

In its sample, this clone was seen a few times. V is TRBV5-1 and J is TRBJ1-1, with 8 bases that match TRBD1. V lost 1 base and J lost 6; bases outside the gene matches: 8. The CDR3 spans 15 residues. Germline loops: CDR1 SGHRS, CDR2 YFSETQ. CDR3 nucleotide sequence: TGCGCCAGCAGCTTGTTCCTTGACAGGGGCGCTGAAGCTTTCTTT. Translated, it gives CASSLFLDRGAEAFF.

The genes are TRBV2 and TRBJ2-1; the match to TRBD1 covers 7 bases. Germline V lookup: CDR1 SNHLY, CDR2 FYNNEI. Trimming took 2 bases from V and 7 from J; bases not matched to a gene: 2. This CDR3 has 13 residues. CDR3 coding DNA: TGTGCCAGCAGTGAACAGGGGGAGAATGAGCAGTTCTTC. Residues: CASSEQGENEQFF. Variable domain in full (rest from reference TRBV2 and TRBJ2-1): EPEVTQTPSHQVTQMGQEVILRCVPISNHLYFYWYRQILGQKVEFLVSFYNNEISEKSEIFDDQFSVERPDGSNFTLKIRSTKLEDSAMYFCASSEQGENEQFFGPGTRLTVL.

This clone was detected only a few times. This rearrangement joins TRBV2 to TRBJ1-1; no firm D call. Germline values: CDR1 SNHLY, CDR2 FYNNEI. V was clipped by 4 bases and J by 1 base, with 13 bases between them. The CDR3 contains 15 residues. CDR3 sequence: CASSGPGGSNTEAFF. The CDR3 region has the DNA TGTGCCAGCAGTGGGCCGGGAGGATCGAACACTGAAGCTTTCTTT.

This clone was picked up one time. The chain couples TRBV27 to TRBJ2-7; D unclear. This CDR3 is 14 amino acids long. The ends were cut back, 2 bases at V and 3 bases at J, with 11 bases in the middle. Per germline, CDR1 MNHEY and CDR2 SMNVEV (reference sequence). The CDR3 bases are TGTGCCAGCAGTTTAGACGGGTTTGGCTACGAGCAGTACTTC. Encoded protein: CASSLDGFGYEQYF.

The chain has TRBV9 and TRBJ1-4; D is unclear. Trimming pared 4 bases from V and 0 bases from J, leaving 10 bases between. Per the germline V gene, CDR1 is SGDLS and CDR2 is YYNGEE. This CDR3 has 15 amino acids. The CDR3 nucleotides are TGTGCCAGCAGCCCCGGGGTGGCAACTAATGAAAAACTGTTTTTT. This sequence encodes CASSPGVATNEKLFF.

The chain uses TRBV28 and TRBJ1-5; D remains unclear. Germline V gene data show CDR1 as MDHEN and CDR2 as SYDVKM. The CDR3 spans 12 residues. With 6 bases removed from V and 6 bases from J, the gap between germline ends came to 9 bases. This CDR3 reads CASSLGSQPQHF. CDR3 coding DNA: TGTGCCAGCAGCTTGGGCAGTCAGCCCCAGCATTTT.

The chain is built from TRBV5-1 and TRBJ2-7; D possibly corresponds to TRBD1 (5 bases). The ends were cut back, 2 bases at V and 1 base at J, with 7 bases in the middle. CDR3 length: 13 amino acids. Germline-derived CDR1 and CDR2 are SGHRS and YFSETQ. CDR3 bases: TGCGCCAGCAGCTTCGACAGATCCTACGAGCAGTACTTC. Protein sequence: CASSFDRSYEQYF.

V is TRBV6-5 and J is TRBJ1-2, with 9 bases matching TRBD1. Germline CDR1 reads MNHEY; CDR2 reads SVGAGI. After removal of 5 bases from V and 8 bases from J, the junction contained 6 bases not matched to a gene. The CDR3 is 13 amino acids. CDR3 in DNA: TGTGCCAGCAGTCCAGGACAGGGGCCCGGCTACACCTTC. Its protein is CASSPGQGPGYTF.

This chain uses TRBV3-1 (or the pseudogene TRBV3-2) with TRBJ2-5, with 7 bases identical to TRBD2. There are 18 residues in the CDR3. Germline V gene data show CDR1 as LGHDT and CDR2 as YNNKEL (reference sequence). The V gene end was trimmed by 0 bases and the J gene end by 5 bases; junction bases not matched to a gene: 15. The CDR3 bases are TGTGCCAGCAGCCAAGACAGCTCGGCAGGGAGGGTTCGGGAGACCCAGTACTTC. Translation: CASSQDSSAGRVRETQYF.

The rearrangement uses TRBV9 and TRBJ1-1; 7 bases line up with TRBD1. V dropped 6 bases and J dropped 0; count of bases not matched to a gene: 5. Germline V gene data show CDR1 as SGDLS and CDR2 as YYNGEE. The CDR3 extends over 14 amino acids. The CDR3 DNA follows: TGTGCCAGCACCAGGACAGGAGTGAACACTGAAGCTTTCTTT. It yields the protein CASTRTGVNTEAFF. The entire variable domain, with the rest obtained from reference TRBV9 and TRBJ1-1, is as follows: DSGVTQTPKHLITATGQRVTLRCSPRSGDLSVYWYQQSLDQGLQFLIQYYNGEERAKGNILERFSAQQFPDLHSELNLSSLELGDSALYFCASTRTGVNTEAFFGQGTRLTVV.

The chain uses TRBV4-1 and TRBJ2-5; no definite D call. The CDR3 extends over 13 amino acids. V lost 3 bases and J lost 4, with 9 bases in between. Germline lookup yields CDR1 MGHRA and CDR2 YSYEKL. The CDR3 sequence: CASSQWQRETQYF. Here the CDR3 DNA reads TGCGCCAGCAGCCAGTGGCAGCGAGAGACCCAGTACTTC.

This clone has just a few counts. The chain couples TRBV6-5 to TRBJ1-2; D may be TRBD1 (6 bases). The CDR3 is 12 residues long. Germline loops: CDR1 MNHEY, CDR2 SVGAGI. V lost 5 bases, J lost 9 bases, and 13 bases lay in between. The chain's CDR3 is CASSQGYLSYTF. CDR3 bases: TGTGCCAGCAGTCAGGGGTACTTGAGCTACACCTTC.

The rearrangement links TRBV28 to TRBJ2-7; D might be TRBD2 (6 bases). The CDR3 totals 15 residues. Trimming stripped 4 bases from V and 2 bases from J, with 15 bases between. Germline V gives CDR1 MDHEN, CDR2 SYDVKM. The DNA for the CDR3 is TGTGCCAGCAGTTCTGGGGGGACGGCAGCCTACGAGCAGTACTTC. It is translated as CASSSGGTAAYEQYF.

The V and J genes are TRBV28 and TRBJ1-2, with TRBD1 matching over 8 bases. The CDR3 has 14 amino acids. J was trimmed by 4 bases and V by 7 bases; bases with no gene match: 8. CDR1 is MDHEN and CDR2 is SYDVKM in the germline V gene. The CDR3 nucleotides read TGTGCCAGCACCACAGGGGGTCCCTTCTATGGCTACACCTTC. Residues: CASTTGGPFYGYTF.